These T cell receptor beta chains were read from a single sample in a study of early T cells in non-severe SARS-CoV-2 infection. TCRdb reanalysed the 5' RACE reads using MiXCR and keeps one entry per CDR3 protein. Found here are about 36,000 distinct CDR3 sequences, roughly 6.8% of them singletons; the top ten hold about 22%. The specimen was whole blood, collected at baseline. The receptors here all came from an adult who was a healthcare worker with PCR-confirmed SARS-CoV-2 infection or an uninfected control (not recorded which). Both conserved end residues are part of each CDR3. Each record gives: V gene, clone size, J gene, D gene, CDR3 protein, CDR3 DNA. A D gene is named only where the DNA matches it firmly. The size field is filled for only some rows; it gives once, few, many or a size class.

TRBV12-3/TRBV12-4	many	TRBJ1-4	-	CASSFGTLSEKLFF	TGTGCCAGCAGTTTCGGGACCCTAAGTGAAAAACTGTTTTTT
TRBV18	medium-sized	TRBJ1-4	-	CASSPYSGFGEKLFF	TGTGCCAGCTCACCATATTCGGGGTTCGGAGAAAAACTGTTTTTT
TRBV21-1	-	TRBJ2-1	-	CASTRQGLSDNEQFF	TGTGCCAGCACCCGACAGGGACTGAGCGACAATGAGCAGTTCTTC
TRBV20-1	-	TRBJ2-1	-	CSAPRDSHYNEQFF	TGCAGTGCTCCTCGGGACTCCCACTACAATGAGCAGTTCTTC
TRBV29-1	few	TRBJ1-1	TRBD1	CSLRQGVEAFF	TGCAGCCTTAGACAGGGTGTTGAAGCTTTCTTT
TRBV28	-	TRBJ1-1	-	CASSLRIEGTEAFF	TGTGCCAGCAGTTTACGTATAGAGGGGACTGAAGCTTTCTTT
TRBV2	few	TRBJ1-1	-	CASSSSRGTEAFF	TGTGCCAGCAGCTCAAGTAGGGGCACTGAAGCTTTCTTT
TRBV7-2	-	TRBJ2-5	TRBD2	CASRRGLAGGETQYF	TGTGCCAGCAGACGCGGACTAGCGGGAGGAGAGACCCAGTACTTC
TRBV13	many	TRBJ1-1	-	CASSRGQLEAFF	TGTGCCAGCAGCCGTGGACAGTTAGAAGCTTTCTTT
TRBV3-1	-	TRBJ1-2	-	CASSQGQPNYGYTF	TGTGCCAGCAGCCAAGGACAGCCCAACTATGGCTACACCTTC
TRBV6-7	few	TRBJ1-5	-	CASVIYHRAYSNQPQHF	TGTGCCAGCGTCATATACCATCGGGCTTATAGCAATCAGCCCCAGCATTTT
TRBV11-1	few	TRBJ1-1	TRBD1	CASSPRQGGWRTEAFF	TGTGCCAGCAGCCCCCGACAGGGGGGTTGGCGCACTGAAGCTTTCTTT
TRBV12-3/TRBV12-4	many	TRBJ2-5	-	CASSFPRETQYF	TGTGCCAGCAGTTTCCCCCGCGAGACCCAGTACTTC
TRBV6-5	few	TRBJ1-1	TRBD1	CASSSLGTVETRDTEAFF	TGTGCCAGCAGTTCTCTAGGGACAGTGGAGACGAGGGACACTGAAGCTTTCTTT
TRBV6-2/TRBV6-3	-	TRBJ2-1	TRBD2	CASSSPGLGDNEQFF	TGTGCCAGCAGTTCTCCGGGACTAGGGGACAATGAGCAGTTCTTC
TRBV29-1	-	TRBJ1-1	TRBD1	CSVKQGNEAFF	TGCAGCGTGAAACAGGGGAATGAAGCTTTCTTT
TRBV5-1	many	TRBJ1-1	-	CASKEGLNTEAFF	TGCGCCAGCAAGGAGGGGTTAAACACTGAAGCTTTCTTT
TRBV27	-	TRBJ1-6	-	CASSLGTRTWHSPLHF	TGTGCCAGCAGTTTAGGAACAAGGACCTGGCATTCACCCCTCCACTTT
TRBV14	many	TRBJ2-7	-	CASSQWDGSYEQYF	TGTGCCAGCAGCCAGTGGGACGGTTCCTACGAGCAGTACTTC
TRBV7-4	-	TRBJ2-7	-	CASSTGTGILEQYF	TGTGCCAGCAGTACCGGGACCGGGATTTTAGAGCAGTACTTC
TRBV20-1	-	TRBJ2-1	-	CSASGPNRFNEQFF	TGCAGTGCTAGCGGGCCGAACCGTTTCAATGAGCAGTTCTTC
TRBV6-1	-	TRBJ1-6	-	CASRVPTGNNSPLHF	TGTGCCAGCAGGGTCCCGACAGGAAATAATTCACCCCTCCACTTT
TRBV27	-	TRBJ1-6	-	CASLRTGRNSPLHF	TGTGCCAGCCTTAGGACGGGGAGAAATTCACCCCTCCACTTT
TRBV6-1	-	TRBJ2-3	TRBD2	CASSDPSGSTDTQYF	TGTGCCAGCAGTGACCCTAGCGGAAGCACAGATACGCAGTATTTT
TRBV28	few	TRBJ2-6	-	CASRETLAGANVLTF	TGTGCCAGCAGGGAGACACTGGCTGGGGCCAACGTCCTGACTTTC
TRBV18	few	TRBJ1-4	-	CASSPQGRLGKLFF	TGTGCCAGCTCACCACAGGGGCGGTTAGGAAAACTGTTTTTT
TRBV6-1	-	TRBJ1-2	-	CASRTWGRGNNYGYTF	TGTGCCAGCAGAACTTGGGGCAGGGGCAATAACTATGGCTACACCTTC
TRBV18	few	TRBJ1-2	TRBD1	CASSPLGQGSGYTF	TGTGCCAGCTCACCGCTGGGACAGGGAAGTGGCTACACCTTC
TRBV11-1	-	TRBJ2-7	-	CASSSQGREQYF	TGTGCCAGCAGCTCACAGGGTCGCGAGCAGTACTTC
TRBV25-1	many	TRBJ1-6	TRBD1	CASSEGQGASSPLHF	TGTGCCAGCAGTGAGGGACAGGGGGCCAGTTCACCCCTCCACTTT
TRBV5-1	few	TRBJ2-4	-	CASSLEEGTKNIQYF	TGCGCCAGCAGCTTGGAGGAGGGTACCAAAAACATTCAGTACTTC
TRBV18	many	TRBJ2-1	TRBD2	CASSPPSGALSYNEQFF	TGTGCCAGCTCACCACCGAGCGGGGCGCTCTCCTACAATGAGCAGTTCTTC
TRBV5-4	-	TRBJ2-1	-	CASSWYRVGPYNEQFF	TGTGCCAGCAGCTGGTACAGGGTTGGGCCCTACAATGAGCAGTTCTTC
TRBV7-9	-	TRBJ2-4	-	CASSPRGRVNIQYF	TGTGCCAGCAGCCCCAGGGGACGAGTGAACATTCAGTACTTC
TRBV12-3/TRBV12-4	few	TRBJ1-1	TRBD1	CASSFPTGGVNTEAFF	TGTGCCAGCAGTTTCCCGACAGGGGGAGTGAACACTGAAGCTTTCTTT
TRBV19	-	TRBJ1-1	-	CASSHPGLTTEAFF	TGTGCCAGTAGCCATCCGGGACTGACGACTGAAGCTTTCTTT
TRBV6-1	few	TRBJ2-4	-	CASSERAGGGNIQYF	TGTGCCAGCAGTGAAAGGGCCGGGGGAGGAAACATTCAGTACTTC
TRBV9	-	TRBJ1-3	-	CASSPFPDVRSGNTIYF	TGTGCCAGCAGCCCGTTTCCCGACGTCCGCTCTGGAAACACCATATATTTT
TRBV7-8	medium-sized	TRBJ2-7	-	CASSLGGPNEQYF	TGTGCCAGCAGCTTAGGCGGCCCTAACGAGCAGTACTTC
TRBV30	many	TRBJ2-3	TRBD2	CAWSVREVNTDTQYF	TGTGCCTGGAGTGTACGGGAGGTCAACACAGATACGCAGTATTTT
TRBV29-1	many	TRBJ2-7	-	CSATFGSPTLFYEQYF	TGCAGCGCTACATTCGGCAGTCCAACCCTTTTCTACGAGCAGTACTTC
TRBV12-3/TRBV12-4	few	TRBJ2-2	TRBD1	CASTPGTGGFGELFF	TGTGCCAGCACCCCGGGTACAGGGGGCTTCGGGGAGCTGTTTTTT
TRBV7-6	-	TRBJ2-7	-	CASSLGAGTPYEQYF	TGTGCCAGCAGCTTAGGAGCCGGGACCCCCTACGAGCAGTACTTC
TRBV30	many	TRBJ1-2	-	CAWSDSNYGYTF	TGTGCCTGGAGTGATTCTAACTATGGCTACACCTTC
TRBV5-5	few	TRBJ2-5	TRBD2	CASSLDAGGPETQYF	TGTGCCAGCAGCTTGGATGCGGGAGGGCCGGAGACCCAGTACTTC
TRBV6-6	many	TRBJ2-7	-	CASSKKGRVYEQYF	TGTGCCAGCAGCAAAAAAGGAAGGGTCTACGAGCAGTACTTC
TRBV6-5	-	TRBJ1-4	-	CASSRKPSGEKLFF	TGTGCCAGCAGCCGTAAACCCTCCGGGGAAAAACTGTTTTTT
TRBV5-1	few	TRBJ2-7	-	CASSSESYEQYF	TGCGCCAGCAGCTCGGAGTCCTACGAGCAGTACTTC